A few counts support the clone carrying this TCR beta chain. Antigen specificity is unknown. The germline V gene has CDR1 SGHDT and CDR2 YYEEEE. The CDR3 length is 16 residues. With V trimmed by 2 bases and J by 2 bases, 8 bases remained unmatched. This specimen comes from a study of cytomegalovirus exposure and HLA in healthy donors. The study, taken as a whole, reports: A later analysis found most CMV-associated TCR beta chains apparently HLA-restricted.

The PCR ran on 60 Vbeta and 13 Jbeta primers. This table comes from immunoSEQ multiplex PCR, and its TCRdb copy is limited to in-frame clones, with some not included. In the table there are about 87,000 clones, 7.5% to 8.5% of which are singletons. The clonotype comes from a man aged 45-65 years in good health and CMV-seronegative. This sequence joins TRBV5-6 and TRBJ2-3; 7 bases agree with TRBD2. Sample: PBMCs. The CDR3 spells CASSFFSGPSTDTQYF. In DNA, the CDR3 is TGTGCCAGCAGCTTTTTTAGCGGGCCATCCACAGATACGCAGTATTTT.